Each of the 8 T cell receptor beta chains below was sequenced from the same sample in a study of blood T cell repertoires in COVID-19. Generated by immunoSEQ multiplex PCR, the TCRdb table keeps only in-frame clones and is missing some. This table holds about 49,000 clones, around 86% found once. The sample comprised peripheral blood. Every receptor here comes from a man in his forties or fifties with active COVID-19.

The genes are TRBV10-1 and TRBJ2-7; tentative D call: TRBD2 (5 bases). The CDR3 contains 15 residues. Trimming took off 0 bases at V and 5 bases at J, with 14 bases between the two ends. Germline loops: CDR1 WNHNN, CDR2 SYGVQD (reference sequence). CDR3 bases: TGCGCCAGCAGTGAGTCCGGGGATGGCGCGAACGAGCAGTACTTC. This gives the protein CASSESGDGANEQYF.

This chain joins TRBV10-3 and TRBJ2-7; D is possibly TRBD2 (5 bases). V shed 0 bases and J shed 2 bases, with 11 bases lying between them. This CDR3 is built from 15 residues. Germline V gene lookup returns CDR1 ENHRY and CDR2 SYGVKD. CDR3 sequence reads: CAISESPGLAYEQYF. CDR3 coding DNA: TGTGCCATCAGTGAGTCCCCGGGGTTGGCCTACGAGCAGTACTTC.

This chain links TRBV9 with TRBJ1-4; D is perhaps TRBD1 (5 bases). Trimming cost V 0 bases and J 6 bases, with 9 bases left between them. CDR1 and CDR2 (germline): SGDLS, YYNGEE. The CDR3 has 14 residues. The CDR3 region is CASSVESRDEKLFF. Here the CDR3 DNA reads TGTGCCAGCAGCGTAGAGTCCAGGGATGAAAAACTGTTTTTT.

The chain combines TRBV28 with TRBJ1-1, with D perhaps TRBD1 (5 bases). CDR1 and CDR2 from the germline V gene are MDHEN and SYDVKM. V lost 3 bases and J lost 5, with 22 bases in between. This CDR3 spans 17 amino acids. The CDR3, as DNA: TGTGCCAGCAGTTTCCCACTGAGCGGGGCGGCAGATACTGAAGCTTTCTTT. The encoded protein is CASSFPLSGAADTEAFF.

V gene TRBV29-1 combines with J gene TRBJ2-1; D perhaps matches TRBD1 (6 bases). The CDR3 is 14 amino acids. V was pared by 7 bases and J by 14 bases, with 27 bases between. The germline gives CDR1 SQVTM, CDR2 ANQGSEA. CDR3 nucleotides: TGCAGCGCTGACCTGATAAGACCCCCAGGACAGAAGTTCTTC. It codes for CSADLIRPPGQKFF.

The chain recombines TRBV6-1 with TRBJ2-3; D possibly corresponds to TRBD1 (5 bases). Germline-derived CDR1 and CDR2 are MNHNS and SASEGT. V was trimmed by 4 bases and J by 2 bases, leaving 16 bases between them. The CDR3 loop spans 16 amino acids. DNA of the CDR3: TGTGCCAGCAGTGTCAATACGGCAGGGAACACAGATACGCAGTATTTT. Amino acids: CASSVNTAGNTDTQYF.

The CDR3 loop reads CASSLEGQGSYGYTF. CDR3 DNA sequence: TGTGCCAGCAGTCTAGAAGGACAGGGCTCCTATGGCTACACCTTC. V is TRBV28 and J is TRBJ1-2, with 8 bases identical to TRBD1. CDR3 size: 15 residues. From germline, CDR1 is MDHEN and CDR2 SYDVKM. Trimming at V came to 5 bases and at J to 4 bases, leaving 9 bases not matched to a gene.

The chain uses TRBV27 and TRBJ1-2, with unresolved D. This CDR3 contains 14 residues. The germline CDR1 and CDR2 sequences are MNHEY and SMNVEV (reference sequence). V lost 4 bases, J lost 7 bases, and 16 bases lay in between. The CDR3 spells CASSSLEARGGYTF. CDR3 bases: TGTGCCAGCAGTTCCCTCGAGGCGAGAGGTGGCTACACCTTC.